This T cell receptor beta chain originates from a study of OX40 agonist ivuxolimab in advanced cancers. At the level of the whole study: Ivuxolimab was a fully human IgG2 agonistic monoclonal antibody targeting the costimulatory receptor OX40 (CD134). Intravenous ivuxolimab was administered to patients every 2 weeks at six dose levels: 0.01, 0.1, 0.3, 1.5, 3 and 10 mg/kg. Among the roughly 54 dose-escalation patients, about 19 had hepatocellular carcinoma, around 15 melanoma, 9 renal cell carcinoma and 9 head and neck cancer. A male proportion of 82.7% and a mean age of 60 years, ranging from about 20 to 80, were recorded for the dose-escalation cohort. Patients were allowed to have had prior anti-PD-1, anti-PD-L1 or anti-CTLA-4 therapy, and 40% of the dose-escalation patients had been treated with checkpoint inhibitors. Partial responses were achieved by three dose-escalation patients, of whom one had hepatocellular carcinoma and two had cutaneous melanoma. The point of sequencing TCRbeta in the periphery was to test whether ivuxolimab changed TCR sequence diversity and drove clonal T-cell expansion. The monotherapy dose-escalation portion (N of about 50 patients) of the phase I ivuxolimab trial is reported in the paper. Study-wide findings and limitations: In the 0.1-3.0 mg/kg groups, partial responders were among the patients with the lowest normalized peripheral clonal expansion, particularly in CD8+ T cells. At doses of 0.1 to 3.0 mg/kg, clonal expansion of both CD4+ and CD8+ T cells in blood was seen between baseline and week 6. After ivuxolimab, expanded clones were on average more numerous among CD8+ T cells than among CD4+ T cells. Low levels of normalized T-cell clonal expansion were also seen in some patients who did not respond. The antigen specificity of the clonally expanded peripheral T cells was not determined.

V gives up 3 bases and J gives up 2 bases, and the segment between their germline ends measures 11 bases. The CDR3 has 14 amino acids, counting the end cysteine and phenylalanine. Only CDR3 DNA is held: 42 bases, read in frame from base 1. Per the germline V gene, SNHLY is the CDR1 and FYNNEI is the CDR2. Of note for this clone: It lacks a known antigen. No base quality information exists; no much larger clone differs at one position.

For sequencing of the TCRbeta CDR3 region, genomic DNA was extracted from the sorted cells. TCRbeta CDR3 regions were sequenced using the immunoSEQ Assay. TCRdb holds this immuneACCESS table with in-frame rearrangements only. Some clones are missing; in checked studies, unresolved V genes explain under half, and the rest has no known cause. In this sample the table shows around 94,000 clones, about 90% of which occur a single time. Over 0.8% of the sample lies in the top ten. Patients with a history of autoimmune disease or receiving systemic immunosuppression were excluded from the trial. Peripheral blood for TCR sequencing was collected from all dose cohorts at baseline, on cycle 4 day 1, and on cycle 7 day 1. The samples were taken from a phase I, first-in-human, multicenter, open-label dose-escalation trial of ivuxolimab. Adults with locally advanced or metastatic melanoma, renal cell carcinoma, hepatocellular carcinoma or head and neck squamous cell carcinoma were enrolled in the trial. CD4+ and CD8+ T cells were sorted separately from peripheral blood before TCR sequencing.

The receptor comes from an adult with an advanced solid tumor such as melanoma, head and neck, liver or kidney cancer. This chain joins TRBV2 to TRBJ2-7, with the identity of the D gene unclear. Material: CD4+ or CD8+ T cells sorted from blood, obtained in a trial of the OX40 agonist ivuxolimab. The CDR3 here reads CASSERTTPYEQYF. Read as DNA, the sequence is TGTGCCAGCAGTGAGCGAACGACCCCCTACGAGCAGTACTTC.